The clone carrying this T cell receptor (beta chain) came up many times. Its antigen is unidentified. The source material, RNA transcripts, was used to amplify TCR beta CDR3 regions. HTBI primers were used for first-round RT-PCR of the TCR CDR3. TCRdb reprocessed the multiplex PCR reads via MiXCR and lists one record per CDR3 protein. Among 700,000 or so distinct CDR3 sequences listed, around 15% were seen once. Clinical symptoms, serum thyroxine and TRAb, thyroid ultrasound and orbital computed tomography together formed the diagnostic basis. This sample was taken from a study of T cells in Graves' hyperthyroidism and ophthalmopathy. The CDR3 runs 13 residues. Looked up from germline, CDR1 is LNHDA and CDR2 is SQIVND (reference sequence). V shed 3 bases and J shed 7 bases, with 12 bases lying between them. Study-level points and caveats: Ophthalmopathy got predicted by the model a median about 6.7 months before its onset.

The V call is TRBV19, the J call TRBJ1-1; D remains unclear. Sequenced material: blood. This TCR was recovered from a woman in her 50s with Graves' ophthalmopathy. CDR3 DNA sequence: TGTGCCAGTAGTATTAAGCCGATGGGTGAAGCTTTCTTT. It yields the protein CASSIKPMGEAFF.